A single sample is the source of the 8 T cell receptor beta chains below, sequenced in a study of cytomegalovirus exposure and HLA in healthy donors. The assay was immunoSEQ multiplex PCR, and TCRdb's table has in-frame clones only and misses some. This table holds approximately 160,000 clones, roughly 90% found once. Input material: PBMCs. Receptors originate from a woman aged 30 to 39 in good health and CMV-seronegative.

This clone is a singleton in its sample. V gene TRBV5-6 combines with J gene TRBJ1-1; D may be TRBD1 (5 bases). V shed 0 bases and J shed 4 bases, with 7 bases lying between them. The CDR3 loop spans 13 amino acids. The germline V gene has CDR1 SGHDT and CDR2 YYEEEE. CDR3 nucleotides: TGTGCCAGCAGCTTGGGACAGCCCACTGAAGCTTTCTTT. Translated, it gives CASSLGQPTEAFF.

The rearrangement links TRBV10-3 to TRBJ2-2, with 7 bases that match TRBD2. The CDR3 has 17 residues. CDR1 and CDR2 from the germline V gene are ENHRY and SYGVKD. The J segment lost 2 bases and the V segment lost 0 bases, leaving 6 bases of the junction unmatched. The CDR3 region has the DNA TGTGCCATCAGTGAGTCTGGCGGGGGACTCAACACCGGGGAGCTGTTTTTT. Protein product: CAISESGGGLNTGELFF.

This clone has only one observation. The chain has TRBV18 and TRBJ1-5; a possible D gene is TRBD1 (5 bases). V lost 6 bases to trimming and J lost 7 bases, with 13 bases between them. The CDR3 consists of 13 residues. Germline CDR1 is KGHSH and CDR2 is LQKENI. This chain's CDR3 is CASSQGRGQPQHF. DNA for the CDR3: TGTGCCAGCTCCCAGGGTAGGGGCCAGCCCCAGCATTTT.

The CDR3 protein is CASSAHTNTEAFF. CDR3 nucleotide sequence: TGTGCCAGCAGTGCCCATACGAACACTGAAGCTTTCTTT. This chain uses TRBV6-4 with TRBJ1-1; the D is unclear. The CDR3 extends over 13 amino acids. CDR1 and CDR2 from the germline V gene are MRHNA and SNTAGT. V was trimmed by 4 bases and J by 1 base, leaving 7 bases between them.

This CDR3 is CASSQEPGQGKEKLFF. CDR3 nucleotides: TGTGCCAGCAGCCAAGAACCGGGACAGGGGAAGGAAAAACTGTTTTTT. The V call is TRBV4-2, the J call TRBJ1-4, with TRBD1 matching 10 bases. Losses at the gene ends were 0 bases for V and 8 bases for J; bases not matched to a gene: 6. This CDR3 is built from 16 residues. CDR1 and CDR2 from the germline V gene are LGHNA and YNFKEQ.

The rearrangement joins TRBV5-4 to TRBJ2-6; no definite D call. CDR3 length: 17 residues. V shed 0 bases and J shed 0 bases, with 10 bases lying between them. CDR1 is SGHNT, CDR2 YYREEE, per germline (reference sequence). DNA of the CDR3: TGTGCCAGCAGCTTGGCCAAGTCACGCTCTGGGGCCAACGTCCTGACTTTC. This codes for CASSLAKSRSGANVLTF.

J is TRBJ1-1 and V is TRBV2; possibly TRBD1 for D (5 bases). The CDR3 is 14 residues long. CDR1 is SNHLY, CDR2 FYNNEI, per germline. V lost 1 base to trimming and J lost 6 bases, with 12 bases between them. In DNA form, the CDR3 reads TGTGCCAGCAGTGAAGGCCTAGGGGCGGCTGAAGCTTTCTTT. Residues: CASSEGLGAAEAFF.

On this clone itself: Within the sample, other DNA sequences also encode this same CDR3. The chain links TRBV27 to TRBJ2-7; possible D gene TRBD2, 5 bases. Germline V gene lookup returns CDR1 MNHEY and CDR2 SMNVEV (reference sequence). The CDR3 totals 13 residues. V lost 3 bases, J lost 7 bases, and 13 bases lay in between. DNA of the CDR3: TGTGCCAGCAGTTTGGAGGTGGGCTATGAGCAGTACTTC. It specifies CASSLEVGYEQYF.